The TCR beta chain under discussion was sequenced for a study of blood T cell repertoires in COVID-19. Study-level background: The analysed material was cDNA or gDNA that came from T cells, B-cell-depleted T cells, or PBMCs.

Repertoires were generated with immunoSEQ multiplex PCR, while TCRdb's copy carries only in-frame clones and drops some. Here the sample spans 200,000 to 250,000 clones, around 83% being singletons. The CDR3 has 14 residues. The ends were cut back, 6 bases at V and 6 bases at J, with 17 bases in the middle. The germline V gene has CDR1 MNHEY and CDR2 SVGAGI. The sample taken for sequencing was PBMCs or T cells enriched from blood (not recorded which). The TCR comes from a woman between 35 and 50 years old with acute COVID-19. The J gene is TRBJ2-5, the V gene TRBV6-5; the D is unclear. CDR3 in DNA: TGTGCCAGCAGGGCGCGACACGGTGGTAAGACCCAGTACTTC. Protein product: CASRARHGGKTQYF.